The T cell receptor (beta chain) under discussion was sequenced for a study of neurological immune-mediated disorders. The study, taken as a whole, reports: HTLV-1-associated myelopathy had the most TCR clonal expansion, whereas multiple sclerosis had the least (lower than in healthy controls).

This clonotype has ten or more counts. Its specificity is not known. Maryland, USA blood bank volunteers served as healthy controls. One entry per CDR3 protein results from TCRdb running MiXCR on the 5' RACE reads. Of 15,000 to 20,000 distinct CDR3 sequences in the sample, about 11% were seen once. Germline V gives CDR1 SGHVS, CDR2 FNYEAQ. CDR3 length: 16 residues. The junction had 3 bases not matched to a gene; V was cut back by 0 bases and J by 2 bases. The V call is TRBV7-6, the J call TRBJ2-3; 9 nucleotides match TRBD2. The sequence came from a woman aged 45-59 years in good health. Sequencing was carried out using CD8+ T cells from blood. CDR3 sequence (DNA): TGTGCCAGCAGCTTAGCTAGCGGGGGTCCCACAGATACGCAGTATTTT. This sequence encodes CASSLASGGPTDTQYF.